The 6 T cell receptor beta chains below were found in one sample sequenced in a study of blood T cell repertoires in COVID-19. Sequencing was performed with immunoSEQ multiplex PCR; in TCRdb, only in-frame clones are kept and a portion is missing. Counted here are tens of thousands of clones, 90% occurring once; the ten biggest clones make up over 5%. Source material: peripheral blood. These receptors were obtained from a man aged 18 to 29 with COVID-19, enrolled during active disease.

The V call is TRBV29-1, the J call TRBJ2-7; 7 positions match TRBD1. The CDR3 consists of 15 residues. Trimming took 1 base from V and 2 from J; bases not matched to a gene: 8. Germline assignment: CDR1 SQVTM and CDR2 ANQGSEA. CDR3 bases: TGCAGCGTTGAAGGAGACCTGGGGACAGCCTACGAGCAGTACTTC. Protein product: CSVEGDLGTAYEQYF.

The chain joins TRBV9 to TRBJ1-1, with D hard to call. Germline V gene data show CDR1 as SGDLS and CDR2 as YYNGEE. Trimming removed 0 bases from V and 7 bases from J, with 10 bases in between. The CDR3 contains 13 residues. The CDR3 bases are TGTGCCAGCAGCGTAGCCGGACGGGGTGAAGCTTTCTTT. It codes for CASSVAGRGEAFF.

The chain's CDR3 is CASSDRTGDTEAFF. For the CDR3, the DNA is TGTGCCAGTAGTGACCGAACAGGGGACACTGAAGCTTTCTTT. The chain has TRBV19 and TRBJ1-1, with 7 bases identical to TRBD1. Trimming at V came to 5 bases and at J to 3 bases, leaving 6 bases not matched to a gene. The CDR3 length is 14 residues. The germline CDR1 and CDR2 sequences are LNHDA and SQIVND (reference sequence). The complete variable domain, with remaining parts taken from reference TRBV19 and TRBJ1-1, reads DGGITQSPKYLFRKEGQNVTLSCEQNLNHDAMYWYRQDPGQGLRLIYYSQIVNDFQKGDIAEGYSVSREKKESFPLTVTSAQKNPTAFYLCASSDRTGDTEAFFGQGTRLTVV.

This clone was counted between two and nine times. V gene TRBV19 combines with J gene TRBJ2-2, with D uncertain. There are 15 residues in the CDR3. V was cut by 9 bases and J by 2 bases, with 16 bases left in between. In germline, CDR1 is LNHDA, CDR2 SQIVND (reference sequence). CDR3 sequence reads: CASRGSDPNTGELFF. The CDR3 region has the DNA TGTGCCAGCAGAGGCAGCGATCCTAACACCGGGGAGCTGTTTTTT.

CDR3 sequence: CASSHQQGPNGYTF. In DNA form, the CDR3 reads TGTGCCAGCAGTCATCAACAGGGCCCGAATGGCTACACCTTC. V gene TRBV27 combines with J gene TRBJ1-2; a weak D match, TRBD1 (6 bases). The CDR3 runs 14 residues. Germline assignment: CDR1 MNHEY and CDR2 SMNVEV (reference sequence). V was clipped by 5 bases and J by 6 bases, with 16 bases between them.

This clone was found once. This chain joins TRBV19 and TRBJ2-7; 8 bases map to TRBD2. The CDR3 spans 14 residues. The ends lost 1 base at V and 3 bases at J; junction bases unmatched: 2. Germline V gives CDR1 LNHDA, CDR2 SQIVND (reference sequence). In DNA, the CDR3 is TGTGCCAGTAGTATAGTACTAGCGGACTACGAGCAGTACTTC. This codes for CASSIVLADYEQYF.